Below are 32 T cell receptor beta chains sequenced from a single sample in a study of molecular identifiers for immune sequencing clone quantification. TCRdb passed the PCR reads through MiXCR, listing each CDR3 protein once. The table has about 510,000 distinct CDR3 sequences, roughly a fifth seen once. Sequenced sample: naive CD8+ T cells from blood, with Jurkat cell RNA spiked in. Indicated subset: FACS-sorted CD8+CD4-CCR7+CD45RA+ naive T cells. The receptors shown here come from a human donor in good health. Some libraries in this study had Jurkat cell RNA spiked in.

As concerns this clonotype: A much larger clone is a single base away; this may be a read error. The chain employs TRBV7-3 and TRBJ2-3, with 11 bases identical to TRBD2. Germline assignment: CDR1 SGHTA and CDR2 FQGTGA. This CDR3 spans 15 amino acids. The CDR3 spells CTSSSLAGGADTQYF. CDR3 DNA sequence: TGTACCAGCAGTTCTCTAGCGGGAGGAGCAGATACGCAGTATTTT.

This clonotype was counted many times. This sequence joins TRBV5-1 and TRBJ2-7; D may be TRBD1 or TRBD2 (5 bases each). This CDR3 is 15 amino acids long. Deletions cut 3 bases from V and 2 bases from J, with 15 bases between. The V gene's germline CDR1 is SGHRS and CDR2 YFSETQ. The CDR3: CASSSVPGTAYEQYF. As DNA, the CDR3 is TGCGCCAGCAGCTCTGTTCCCGGGACGGCCTACGAGCAGTACTTC.

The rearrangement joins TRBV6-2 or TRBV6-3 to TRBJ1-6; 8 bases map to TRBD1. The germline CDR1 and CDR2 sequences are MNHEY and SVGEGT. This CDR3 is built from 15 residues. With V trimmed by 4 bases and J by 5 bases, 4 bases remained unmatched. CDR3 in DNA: TGTGCCAGCAGTTTCGGGACAGGCGATAATTCACCCCTCCACTTT. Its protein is CASSFGTGDNSPLHF.

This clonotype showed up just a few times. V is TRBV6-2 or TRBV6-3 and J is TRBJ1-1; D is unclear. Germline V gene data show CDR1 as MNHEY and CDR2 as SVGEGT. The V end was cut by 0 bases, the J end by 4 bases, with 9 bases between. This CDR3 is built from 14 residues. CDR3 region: CASSYSRQVTEAFF. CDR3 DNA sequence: TGTGCCAGCAGTTACTCAAGGCAGGTCACTGAAGCTTTCTTT.

The CDR3 DNA follows: TGTGCCAGCAGCAAGGGACTAGCGGGAGCCGGGGCCCAAGAGACCCAGTACTTC. This translates into CASSKGLAGAGAQETQYF. This chain joins TRBV11-2 and TRBJ2-5; 14 nucleotides agree with TRBD2. This CDR3 comprises 18 residues. CDR1 and CDR2 (germline): SGHAT, FQNNGV. The junction had 9 bases not matched to a gene; V was cut back by 5 bases and J by 1 base.

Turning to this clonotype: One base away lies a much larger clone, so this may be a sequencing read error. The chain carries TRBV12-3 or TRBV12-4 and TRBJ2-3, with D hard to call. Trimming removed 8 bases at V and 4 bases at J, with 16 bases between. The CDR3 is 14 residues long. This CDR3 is CASRRDSNADTQYF. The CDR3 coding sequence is TGTGCCAGCCGCCGAGACTCCAACGCAGATACGCAGTATTTT.

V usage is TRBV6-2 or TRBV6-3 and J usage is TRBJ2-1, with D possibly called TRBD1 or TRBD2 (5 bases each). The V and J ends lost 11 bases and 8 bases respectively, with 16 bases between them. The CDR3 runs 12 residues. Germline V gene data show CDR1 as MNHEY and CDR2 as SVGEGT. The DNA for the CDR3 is TGTGCCTGTACCGGGGCACGGTATGAGCAGTTCTTC. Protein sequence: CACTGARYEQFF.

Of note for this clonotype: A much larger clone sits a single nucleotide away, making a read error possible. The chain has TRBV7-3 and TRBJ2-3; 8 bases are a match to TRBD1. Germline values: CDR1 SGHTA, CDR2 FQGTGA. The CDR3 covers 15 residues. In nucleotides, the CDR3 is TGTGCCAGCAGCCTACAGGGGGTAGTCACAGATGCGCAGTATTTT. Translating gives CASSLQGVVTDAQYF.

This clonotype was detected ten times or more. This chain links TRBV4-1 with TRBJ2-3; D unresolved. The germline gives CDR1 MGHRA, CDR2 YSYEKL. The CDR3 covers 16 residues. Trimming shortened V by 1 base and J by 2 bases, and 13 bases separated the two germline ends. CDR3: CASSQAHGYPTDTQYF. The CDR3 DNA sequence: TGCGCCAGCAGCCAAGCTCACGGGTACCCCACAGATACGCAGTATTTT.

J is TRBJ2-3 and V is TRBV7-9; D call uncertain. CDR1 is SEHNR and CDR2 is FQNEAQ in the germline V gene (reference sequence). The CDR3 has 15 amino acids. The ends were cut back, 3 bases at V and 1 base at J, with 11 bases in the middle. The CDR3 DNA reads TGTGCCAGCAGCTTTACTACCATGGGCACAGATACGCAGTATTTT. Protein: CASSFTTMGTDTQYF.

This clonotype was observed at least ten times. This chain's CDR3 is CSVEVPSEDTGELFF. CDR3 bases: TGCAGCGTTGAAGTTCCTAGCGAAGACACCGGGGAGCTGTTTTTT. The chain couples TRBV29-1 to TRBJ2-2; weak D call: TRBD2 (6 bases). Germline V gene lookup returns CDR1 SQVTM and CDR2 ANQGSEA. V was trimmed by 1 base and J by 3 bases, leaving 12 bases between them. This CDR3 spans 15 amino acids.

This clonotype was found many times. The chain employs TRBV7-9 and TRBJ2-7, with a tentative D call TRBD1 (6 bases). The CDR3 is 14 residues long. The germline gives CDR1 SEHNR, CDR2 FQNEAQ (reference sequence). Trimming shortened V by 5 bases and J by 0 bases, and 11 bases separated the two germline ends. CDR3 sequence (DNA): TGTGCCAGCAGCGGCACAGGGAGCTCCTACGAGCAGTACTTC. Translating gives CASSGTGSSYEQYF.

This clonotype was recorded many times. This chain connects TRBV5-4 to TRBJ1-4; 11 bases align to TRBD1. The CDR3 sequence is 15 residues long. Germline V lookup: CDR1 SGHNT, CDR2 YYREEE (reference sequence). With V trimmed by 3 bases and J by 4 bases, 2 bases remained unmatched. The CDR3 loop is CASSWDRGFNEKLFF. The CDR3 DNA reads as TGTGCCAGCAGCTGGGACAGGGGGTTTAATGAAAAACTGTTTTTT.

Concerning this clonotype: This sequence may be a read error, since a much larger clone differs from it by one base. The CDR3 sequence: CASSLGFSNQPKHF. DNA for the CDR3: TGTGCCAGCAGCTTGGGATTCAGCAATCAGCCCAAGCATTTT. The chain links TRBV5-6 to TRBJ1-5; D gene ambiguous. Germline V gene sequence: CDR1 SGHDT, CDR2 YYEEEE. The CDR3 consists of 14 residues.

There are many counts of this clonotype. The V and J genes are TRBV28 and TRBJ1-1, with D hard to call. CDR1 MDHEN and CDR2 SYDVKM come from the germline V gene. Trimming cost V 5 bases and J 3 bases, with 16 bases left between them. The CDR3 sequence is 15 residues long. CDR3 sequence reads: CASSPLVYGDTEAFF. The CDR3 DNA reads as TGTGCCAGCAGTCCCCTGGTTTACGGGGACACTGAAGCTTTCTTT.

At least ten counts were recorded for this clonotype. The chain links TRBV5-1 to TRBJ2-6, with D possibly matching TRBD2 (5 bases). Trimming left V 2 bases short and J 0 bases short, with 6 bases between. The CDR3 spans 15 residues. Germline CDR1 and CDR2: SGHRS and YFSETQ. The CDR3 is CASSFGGSGANVLTF. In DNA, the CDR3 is TGCGCCAGCAGCTTCGGAGGCTCTGGGGCCAACGTCCTGACTTTC.

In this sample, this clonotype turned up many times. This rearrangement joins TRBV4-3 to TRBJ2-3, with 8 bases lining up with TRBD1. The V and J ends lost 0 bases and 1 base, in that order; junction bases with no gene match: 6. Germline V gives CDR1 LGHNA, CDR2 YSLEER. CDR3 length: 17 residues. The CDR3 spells CASSQDRQGSGTDTQYF. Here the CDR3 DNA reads TGCGCCAGCAGCCAAGATCGACAGGGGTCCGGCACAGATACGCAGTATTTT.

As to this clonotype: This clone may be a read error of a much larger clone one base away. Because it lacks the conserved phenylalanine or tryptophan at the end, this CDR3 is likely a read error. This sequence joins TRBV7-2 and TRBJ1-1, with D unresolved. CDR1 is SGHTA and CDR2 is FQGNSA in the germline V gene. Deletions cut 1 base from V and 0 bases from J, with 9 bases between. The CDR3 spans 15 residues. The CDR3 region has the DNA TGTGCCAGCAGCTTAGATGGAGGCTTGAACACTGAAGCTTTCCTT. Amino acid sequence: CASSLDGGLNTEAFL.

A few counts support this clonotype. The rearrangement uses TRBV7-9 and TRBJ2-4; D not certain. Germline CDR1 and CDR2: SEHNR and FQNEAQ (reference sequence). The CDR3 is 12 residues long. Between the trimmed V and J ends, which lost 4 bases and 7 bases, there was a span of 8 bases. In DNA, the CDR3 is TGTGCCAGCAGCTCCCGGGTCAACATTCAGTACTTC. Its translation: CASSSRVNIQYF.

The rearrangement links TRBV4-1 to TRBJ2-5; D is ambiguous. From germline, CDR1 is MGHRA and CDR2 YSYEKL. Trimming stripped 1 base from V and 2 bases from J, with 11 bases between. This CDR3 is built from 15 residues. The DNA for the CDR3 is TGCGCCAGCAGCCAAGTCCCAGGCCAACAAGAGACCCAGTACTTC. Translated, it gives CASSQVPGQQETQYF.

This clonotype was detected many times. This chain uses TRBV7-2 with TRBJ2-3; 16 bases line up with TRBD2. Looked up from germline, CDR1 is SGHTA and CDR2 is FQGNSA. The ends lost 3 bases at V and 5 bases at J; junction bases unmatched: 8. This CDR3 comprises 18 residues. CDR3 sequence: CASSLGLAGGPYKDTQYF. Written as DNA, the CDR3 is TGTGCCAGCAGCTTGGGACTAGCGGGGGGGCCGTACAAAGATACGCAGTATTTT.

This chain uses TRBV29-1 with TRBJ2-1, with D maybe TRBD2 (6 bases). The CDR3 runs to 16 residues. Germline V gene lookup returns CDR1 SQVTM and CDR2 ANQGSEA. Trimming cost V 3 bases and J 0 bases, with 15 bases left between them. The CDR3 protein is CSVEVGGLGSYNEQFF. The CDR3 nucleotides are TGCAGCGTTGAGGTTGGGGGGTTGGGCTCCTACAATGAGCAGTTCTTC.

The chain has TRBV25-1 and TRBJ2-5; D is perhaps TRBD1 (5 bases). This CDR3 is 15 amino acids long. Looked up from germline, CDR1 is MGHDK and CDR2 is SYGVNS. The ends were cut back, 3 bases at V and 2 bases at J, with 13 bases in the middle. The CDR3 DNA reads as TGTGCCAGCAGTGAGACAGCGAGATTACAAGAGACCCAGTACTTC. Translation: CASSETARLQETQYF. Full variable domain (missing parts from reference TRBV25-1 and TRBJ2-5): EADIYQTPRYLVIGTGKKITLECSQTMGHDKMYWYQQDPGMELHLIHYSYGVNSTEKGDLSSESTVSRIRTEHFPLTLESARPSHTSQYLCASSETARLQETQYFGPGTRLLVL.

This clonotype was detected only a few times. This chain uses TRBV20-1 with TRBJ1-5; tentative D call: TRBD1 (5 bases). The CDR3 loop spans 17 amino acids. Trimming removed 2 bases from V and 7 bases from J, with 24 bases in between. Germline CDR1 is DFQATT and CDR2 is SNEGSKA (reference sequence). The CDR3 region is CSARSTSPDQGGQPQHF. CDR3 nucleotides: TGCAGTGCTAGATCTACCTCTCCGGACCAGGGCGGCCAGCCCCAGCATTTT.

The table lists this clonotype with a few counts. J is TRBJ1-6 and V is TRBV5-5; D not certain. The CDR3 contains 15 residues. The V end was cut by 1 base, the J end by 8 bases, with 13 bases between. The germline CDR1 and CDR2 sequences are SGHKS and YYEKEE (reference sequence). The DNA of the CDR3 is TGTGCCAGCAGCTTGTCACCTGGGTTGGATTCACCCCTCCACTTT. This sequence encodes CASSLSPGLDSPLHF.

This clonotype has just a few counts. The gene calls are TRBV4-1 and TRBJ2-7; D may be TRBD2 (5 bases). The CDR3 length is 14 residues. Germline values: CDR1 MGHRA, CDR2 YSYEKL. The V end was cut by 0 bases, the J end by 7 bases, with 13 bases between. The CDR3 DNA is TGCGCCAGCAGCCAAGAGGAGTCGGGGAGTGAGCAGTACTTC. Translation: CASSQEESGSEQYF.

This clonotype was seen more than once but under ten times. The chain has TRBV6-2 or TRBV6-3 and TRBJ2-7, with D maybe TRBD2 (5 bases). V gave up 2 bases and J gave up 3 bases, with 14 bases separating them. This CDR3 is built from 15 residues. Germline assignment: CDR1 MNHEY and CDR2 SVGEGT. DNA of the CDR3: TGTGCCAGCAGTTACCCCTCCGGACTGAGCTACGAGCAGTACTTC. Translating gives CASSYPSGLSYEQYF.

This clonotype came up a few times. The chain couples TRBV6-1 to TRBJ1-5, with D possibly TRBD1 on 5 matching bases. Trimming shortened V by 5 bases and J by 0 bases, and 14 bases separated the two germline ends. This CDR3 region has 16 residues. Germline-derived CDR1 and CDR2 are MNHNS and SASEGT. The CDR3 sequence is CASSTGGLLSNQPQHF. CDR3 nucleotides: TGTGCCAGCAGTACCGGGGGACTTCTTAGCAATCAGCCCCAGCATTTT.

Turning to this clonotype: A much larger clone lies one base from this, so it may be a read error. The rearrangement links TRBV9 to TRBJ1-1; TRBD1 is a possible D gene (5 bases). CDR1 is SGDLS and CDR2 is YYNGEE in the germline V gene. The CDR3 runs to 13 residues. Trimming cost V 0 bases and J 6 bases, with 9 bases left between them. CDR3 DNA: TGTGCCAGCAGCGTAGGGGGGGAGCCTGAAGCTTTCTTT. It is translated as CASSVGGEPEAFF.

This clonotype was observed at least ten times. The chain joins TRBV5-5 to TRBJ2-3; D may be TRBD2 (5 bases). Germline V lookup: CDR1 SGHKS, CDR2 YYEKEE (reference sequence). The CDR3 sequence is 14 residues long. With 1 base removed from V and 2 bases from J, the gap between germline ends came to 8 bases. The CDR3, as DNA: TGTGCCAGCAGCTTGTGGACTCCCACAGATACGCAGTATTTT. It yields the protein CASSLWTPTDTQYF.

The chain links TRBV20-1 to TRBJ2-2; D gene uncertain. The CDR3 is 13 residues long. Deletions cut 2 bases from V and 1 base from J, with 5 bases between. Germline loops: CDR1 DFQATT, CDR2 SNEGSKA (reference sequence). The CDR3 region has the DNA TGCAGTGCTAGACACCTGAACACCGGGGAGCTGTTTTTT. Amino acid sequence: CSARHLNTGELFF.

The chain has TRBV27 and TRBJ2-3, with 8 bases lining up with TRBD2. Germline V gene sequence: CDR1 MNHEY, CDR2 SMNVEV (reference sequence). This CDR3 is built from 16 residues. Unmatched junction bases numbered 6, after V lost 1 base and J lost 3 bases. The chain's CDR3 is CASSLLAGPITDTQYF. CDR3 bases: TGTGCCAGCAGTTTATTAGCGGGGCCGATTACAGATACGCAGTATTTT.